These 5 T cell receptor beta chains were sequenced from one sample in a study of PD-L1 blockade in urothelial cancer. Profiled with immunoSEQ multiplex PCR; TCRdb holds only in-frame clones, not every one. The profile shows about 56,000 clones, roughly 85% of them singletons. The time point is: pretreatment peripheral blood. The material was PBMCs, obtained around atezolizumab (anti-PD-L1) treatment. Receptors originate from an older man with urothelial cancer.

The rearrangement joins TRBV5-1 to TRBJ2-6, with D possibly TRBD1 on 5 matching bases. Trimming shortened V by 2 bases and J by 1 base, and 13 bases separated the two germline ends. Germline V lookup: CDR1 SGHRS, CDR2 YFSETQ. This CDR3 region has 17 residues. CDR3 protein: CASSFQGGISGANVLTF. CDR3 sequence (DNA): TGCGCCAGCAGCTTCCAGGGTGGGATTTCTGGGGCCAACGTCCTGACTTTC.

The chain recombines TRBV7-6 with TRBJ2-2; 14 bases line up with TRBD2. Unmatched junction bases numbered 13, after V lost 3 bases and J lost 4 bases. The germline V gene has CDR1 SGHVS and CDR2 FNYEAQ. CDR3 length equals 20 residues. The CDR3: CASSFAPGTSGRGGTGELFF. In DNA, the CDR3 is TGTGCCAGCAGCTTTGCCCCTGGGACTAGCGGGAGAGGTGGCACCGGGGAGCTGTTTTTT.

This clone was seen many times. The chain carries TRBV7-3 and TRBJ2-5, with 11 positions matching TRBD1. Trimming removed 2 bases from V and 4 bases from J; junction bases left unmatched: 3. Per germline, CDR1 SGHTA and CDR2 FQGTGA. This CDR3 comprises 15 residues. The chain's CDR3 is CASSLAGTGGETQYF. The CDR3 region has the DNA TGTGCCAGCAGCTTAGCCGGGACAGGGGGAGAGACCCAGTACTTC. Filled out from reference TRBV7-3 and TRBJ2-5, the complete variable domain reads GAGVSQTPSNKVTEKGKYVELRCDPISGHTALYWYRQSLGQGPEFLIYFQGTGAADDSGLPNDRFFAVRPEGSVSTLKIQRTERGDSAVYLCASSLAGTGGETQYFGPGTRLLVL.

CDR3: CSVGGQSLNTEAFF. CDR3 coding DNA: TGCAGCGTTGGTGGGCAGAGCTTGAACACTGAAGCTTTCTTT. The genes are TRBV29-1 and TRBJ1-1; D uncertain. Per germline, CDR1 SQVTM and CDR2 ANQGSEA. V shed 4 bases and J shed 0 bases, with 12 bases lying between them. CDR3 length equals 14 residues. Supplemented by reference TRBV29-1 and TRBJ1-1, the full variable domain reads SAVISQKPSRDICQRGTSLTIQCQVDSQVTMMFWYRQQPGQSLTLIATANQGSEATYESGFVIDKFPISRPNLTFSTLTVSNMSPEDSSIYLCSVGGQSLNTEAFFGQGTRLTVV.

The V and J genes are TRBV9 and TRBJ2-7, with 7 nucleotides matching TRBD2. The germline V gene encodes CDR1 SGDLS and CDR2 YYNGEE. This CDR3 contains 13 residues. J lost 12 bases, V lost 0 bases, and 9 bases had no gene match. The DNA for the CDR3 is TGTGCCAGCAGCGTAGAGGTGGGGGGGGAACCGTACTTC. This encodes CASSVEVGGEPYF.